This T cell receptor beta chain is drawn from a study of Graves' ophthalmopathy and Graves' hyperthyroidism. V was pared by 0 bases and J by 3 bases, with 4 bases of the junction left unmatched. The germline V gene encodes CDR1 SGHRS and CDR2 YFSETQ. The CDR3 has 15 amino acids. Other autoimmune diseases, uncontrolled infections, pregnancy or lactation led to the exclusion of patients. The authors isolated PBMCs from 8 to 10 ml of fresh peripheral blood. Amplification of the TCR beta CDR3 regions used RNA transcripts (as template). The first-round RT-PCR employed HTBI primers together with the Qiagen OneStep RT-PCR kit. A multiplex PCR was then performed as the second round. From the multiplex PCR reads, TCRdb called clonotypes with MiXCR, one entry per CDR3 protein. Of a few hundred thousand distinct CDR3 sequences in the sample, approximately 17% were seen once.

This rearrangement joins TRBV5-1 to TRBJ1-1; 8 bases match TRBD1. The source of this sequence is an adult woman with stable Graves' hyperthyroidism. The sequenced sample consisted of peripheral blood. The CDR3 loop is CASSLVAGGDTEAFF. The CDR3 bases are TGCGCCAGCAGCTTGGTCGCAGGGGGCGACACTGAAGCTTTCTTT. Using reference TRBV5-1 and TRBJ1-1 for the parts outside the CDR3, the full variable domain is KAGVTQTPRYLIKTRGQQVTLSCSPISGHRSVSWYQQTPGQGLQFLFEYFSETQRNKGNFPGRFSGRQFSNSRSEMNVSTLELGDSALYLCASSLVAGGDTEAFFGQGTRLTVV.